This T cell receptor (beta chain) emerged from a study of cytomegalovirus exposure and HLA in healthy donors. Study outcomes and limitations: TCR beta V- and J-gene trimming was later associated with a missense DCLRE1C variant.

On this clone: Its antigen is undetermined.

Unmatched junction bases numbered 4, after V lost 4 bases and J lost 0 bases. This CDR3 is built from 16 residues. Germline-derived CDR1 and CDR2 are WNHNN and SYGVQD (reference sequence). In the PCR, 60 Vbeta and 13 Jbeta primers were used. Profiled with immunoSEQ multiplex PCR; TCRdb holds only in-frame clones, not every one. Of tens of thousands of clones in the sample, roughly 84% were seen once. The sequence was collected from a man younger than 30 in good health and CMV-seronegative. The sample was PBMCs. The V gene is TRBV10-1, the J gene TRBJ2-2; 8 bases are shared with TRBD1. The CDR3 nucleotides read TGCGCCAGCAGTGCGCACAGGGGGGCGAACACCGGGGAGCTGTTTTTT. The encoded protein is CASSAHRGANTGELFF.